This TCR beta chain derives from a study of blood T cells in healthy people across ages. Study-wide findings and caveats: The recorded TCR beta diversity per million T cells decreased in a roughly linear manner with age.

Using a J-beta primer mix together with a sample-barcoded 5' primer, a second PCR was run for roughly 6 to 12 cycles. A 12-random-nucleotide template-switch adaptor tagged each cDNA molecule. TCRdb used MiXCR to reprocess the 5' RACE reads, holding one entry per CDR3 protein. The table has roughly 1.9 million distinct CDR3 sequences, roughly 43% seen once. A word on this clonotype: Its antigen remains unknown.

The CDR3 runs to 14 residues. Per the germline V gene, CDR1 is MNHEY and CDR2 is SVGAGI. V lost 6 bases and J 5 bases, leaving 14 bases between the germline ends. The clonotype was recovered from a human donor in good health. Sequencing was performed on blood. This chain connects TRBV6-5 to TRBJ1-5; D remains unclear. Here the CDR3 reads CASSLRFPHQPQHF. CDR3 in DNA: TGTGCCAGCAGCCTCCGATTCCCCCATCAGCCCCAGCATTTT.